This T cell receptor (beta chain) derives from a study of blood T cell repertoires in COVID-19. Method: immunoSEQ multiplex PCR; TCRdb's copy keeps in-frame clones and lacks some. The data show around 190,000 clones, around 80% seen once. This clone appeared a few times. Sample: peripheral blood. This clonotype originated in a woman aged 55-69 years with COVID-19, enrolled during active disease.

CDR3 coding DNA: TGTGCCAGCAGTTACAGGGAAGGACTAAGCTTCTTT. Encoded protein: CASSYREGLSFF. V usage is TRBV6-5 and J usage is TRBJ1-1; no firm D call. CDR1 is MNHEY, CDR2 SVGAGI, per germline. V was cut by 2 bases and J by 14 bases, with 15 bases left in between. There are 12 residues in the CDR3.